The 8 T cell receptor beta chains presented below share a single source sample, sequenced in a study of OX40 agonist ivuxolimab in advanced cancers. Repertoires were generated with immunoSEQ multiplex PCR, while TCRdb's copy carries only in-frame clones and drops some. The data show tens of thousands of clones, just over 90% seen once. Here the sequenced sample was CD4+ or CD8+ T cells sorted from blood, taken in a trial of the OX40 agonist ivuxolimab. These receptors all come from an adult with an advanced solid tumor such as melanoma, head and neck, liver or kidney cancer.

This chain uses TRBV7-2 with TRBJ1-3; D is perhaps TRBD1 (5 bases). With 8 bases removed from V and 0 bases from J, the gap between germline ends came to 14 bases. Germline-derived CDR1 and CDR2 are SGHTA and FQGNSA. The CDR3 runs to 15 residues. CDR3 loop: CASAEQAYSGNTIYF. As DNA, the CDR3 is TGTGCCAGCGCAGAACAGGCGTACTCTGGAAACACCATATATTTT.

The chain joins TRBV5-1 to TRBJ2-5, with TRBD2 as a possible D gene (5 bases). The CDR3 runs to 14 residues. Germline assignment: CDR1 SGHRS and CDR2 YFSETQ. The V and J ends lost 4 bases and 2 bases respectively, with 12 bases between them. The CDR3 loop reads CASSLRGRQETQYF. Here the CDR3 DNA reads TGCGCCAGCAGCCTTCGGGGTCGGCAAGAGACCCAGTACTTC.

This chain links TRBV12-5 with TRBJ1-4; TRBD1 is a possible D gene (5 bases). Germline V CDR1 and CDR2: LGHNT, FRNRAP. V was shortened by 3 bases and J by 8 bases, with 16 bases between the two germline ends. The CDR3 is made up of 15 amino acids. The CDR3, as DNA: TGTGCTAGTGGTTTTGCTATGCAGGGTAAAGAAAAACTGTTTTTT. It yields the protein CASGFAMQGKEKLFF.

This clone turned up a few times. The rearrangement joins TRBV28 to TRBJ1-4; the D is unclear. Trimming cost V 6 bases and J 11 bases, with 28 bases left between them. The germline CDR1 and CDR2 sequences are MDHEN and SYDVKM. The CDR3 has 17 amino acids. This CDR3 is CASSISNGLGSFEKLFF. The CDR3 DNA reads TGTGCCAGCAGCATATCGAACGGTTTAGGGAGTTTCGAGAAACTGTTTTTT.

The rearrangement uses TRBV6-1 and TRBJ2-2, with D possibly matching TRBD2 (6 bases). Looked up from germline, CDR1 is MNHNS and CDR2 is SASEGT. With 2 bases removed from V and 6 bases from J, the gap between germline ends came to 13 bases. The CDR3 loop spans 15 amino acids. DNA for the CDR3: TGTGCCAGCAGTGAAATGTTGAGGGAGGCCGGGGAGCTGTTTTTT. This gives the protein CASSEMLREAGELFF.

The V call is TRBV19, the J call TRBJ2-5, with D unresolved. The CDR3 sequence is 15 residues long. Germline V gene lookup returns CDR1 LNHDA and CDR2 SQIVND (reference sequence). V was clipped by 5 bases and J by 4 bases, with 17 bases between them. The CDR3 coding sequence is TGTGCCAGTAGTCCCCGGGCCTCCAAAGGAGAGACCCAGTACTTC. Translated: CASSPRASKGETQYF.

The chain carries TRBV19 and TRBJ1-2, with 7 nucleotides matching TRBD1. The CDR3 contains 13 residues. Losses at the gene ends were 8 bases for V and 4 bases for J; bases not matched to a gene: 7. Per germline, CDR1 LNHDA and CDR2 SQIVND (reference sequence). DNA for the CDR3: TGTGCCAGTTCCAGGGGGGGGTTCTATGGCTACACCTTC. Its protein product is CASSRGGFYGYTF.

The genes are TRBV7-9 and TRBJ2-7; 7 bases fit TRBD1. Germline assignment: CDR1 SEHNR and CDR2 FQNEAQ (reference sequence). The CDR3 has 15 residues. The V segment lost 5 bases and the J segment 5 bases; nucleotides outside the gene matches: 12. The DNA for the CDR3 is TGTGCCAGCAGCATATTAAAGACAGGGTCGGACGAGCAGTACTTC. Translating gives CASSILKTGSDEQYF.